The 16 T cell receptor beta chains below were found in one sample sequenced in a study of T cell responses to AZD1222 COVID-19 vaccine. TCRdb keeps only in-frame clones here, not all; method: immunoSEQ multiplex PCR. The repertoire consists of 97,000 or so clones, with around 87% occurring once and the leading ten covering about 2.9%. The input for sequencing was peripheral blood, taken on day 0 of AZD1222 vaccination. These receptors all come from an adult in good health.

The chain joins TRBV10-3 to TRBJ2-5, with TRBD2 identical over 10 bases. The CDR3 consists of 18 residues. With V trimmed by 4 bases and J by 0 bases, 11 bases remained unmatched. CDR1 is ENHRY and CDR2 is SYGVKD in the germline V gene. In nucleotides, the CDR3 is TGTGCCATCAGTGGGCGAGAGGCTAGCGGGAGTTACCAAGAGACCCAGTACTTC. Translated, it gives CAISGREASGSYQETQYF.

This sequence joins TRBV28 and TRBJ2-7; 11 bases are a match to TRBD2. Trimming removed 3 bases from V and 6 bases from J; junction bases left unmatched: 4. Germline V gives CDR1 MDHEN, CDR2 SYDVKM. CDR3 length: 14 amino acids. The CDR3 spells CASSFFLAGGEQYF. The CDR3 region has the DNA TGTGCCAGCAGTTTCTTTCTAGCGGGGGGCGAGCAGTACTTC.

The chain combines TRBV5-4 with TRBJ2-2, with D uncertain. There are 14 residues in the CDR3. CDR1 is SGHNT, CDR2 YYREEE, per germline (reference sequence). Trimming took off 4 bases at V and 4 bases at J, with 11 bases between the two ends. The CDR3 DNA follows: TGTGCCAGCAGCCAACTGAAGAGCACCGGGGAGCTGTTTTTT. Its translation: CASSQLKSTGELFF.

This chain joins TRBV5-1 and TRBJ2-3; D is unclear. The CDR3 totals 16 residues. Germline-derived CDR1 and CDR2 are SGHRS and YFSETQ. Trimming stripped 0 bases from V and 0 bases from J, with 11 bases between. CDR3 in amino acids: CASSLGLAVSTDTQYF. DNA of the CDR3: TGCGCCAGCAGCTTGGGACTGGCAGTGAGCACAGATACGCAGTATTTT.

CDR3 DNA sequence: TGTGCCACTAAAATCGGGAGAGAAGGAAACACCATATATTTT. Amino acid sequence: CATKIGREGNTIYF. This chain links TRBV6-5 with TRBJ1-3; no clear D. Germline V gene data show CDR1 as MNHEY and CDR2 as SVGAGI. Trimming shortened V by 10 bases and J by 4 bases, and 17 bases separated the two germline ends. The CDR3 loop spans 14 amino acids.

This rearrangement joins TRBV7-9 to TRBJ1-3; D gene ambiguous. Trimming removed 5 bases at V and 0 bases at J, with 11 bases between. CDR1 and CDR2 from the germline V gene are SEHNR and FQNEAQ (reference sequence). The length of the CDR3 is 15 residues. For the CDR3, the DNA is TGTGCCAGCAGCCCCGACGCAAGCTCTGGAAACACCATATATTTT. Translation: CASSPDASSGNTIYF.

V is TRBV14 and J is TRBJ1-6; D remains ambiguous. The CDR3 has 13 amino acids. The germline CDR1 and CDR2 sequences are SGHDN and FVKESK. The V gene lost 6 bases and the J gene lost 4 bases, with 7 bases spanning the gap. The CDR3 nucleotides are TGTGCCAGCAGGCTTTTTTATAATTCACCCCTCCACTTT. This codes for CASRLFYNSPLHF.

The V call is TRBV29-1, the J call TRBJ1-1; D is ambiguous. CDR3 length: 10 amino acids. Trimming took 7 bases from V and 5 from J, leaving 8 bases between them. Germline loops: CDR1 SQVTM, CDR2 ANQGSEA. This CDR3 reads CSARLTEAFF. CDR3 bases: TGCAGCGCGAGATTAACTGAAGCTTTCTTT.

The CDR3 region is CASSPTGLENTIYF. Here the CDR3 DNA reads TGTGCCAGCAGTCCGACAGGGTTGGAGAACACCATATATTTT. The chain links TRBV28 to TRBJ1-3; 7 bases are shared with TRBD1. There are 14 residues in the CDR3. The V gene end was trimmed by 5 bases and the J gene end by 7 bases; junction bases not matched to a gene: 8. Germline lookup yields CDR1 MDHEN and CDR2 SYDVKM. The full variable domain, completed using reference TRBV28 and TRBJ1-3, is DVKVTQSSRYLVKRTGEKVFLECVQDMDHENMFWYRQDPGLGLRLIYFSYDVKMKEKGDIPEGYSVSREKKERFSLILESASTNQTSMYLCASSPTGLENTIYFGEGSWLTVV.

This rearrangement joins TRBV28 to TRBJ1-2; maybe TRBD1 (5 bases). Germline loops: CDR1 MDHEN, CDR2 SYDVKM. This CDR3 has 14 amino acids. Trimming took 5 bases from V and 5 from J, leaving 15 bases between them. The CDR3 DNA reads TGTGCCAGCAGTATCCGCGGGACGTTGTATGGCTACACCTTC. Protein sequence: CASSIRGTLYGYTF.

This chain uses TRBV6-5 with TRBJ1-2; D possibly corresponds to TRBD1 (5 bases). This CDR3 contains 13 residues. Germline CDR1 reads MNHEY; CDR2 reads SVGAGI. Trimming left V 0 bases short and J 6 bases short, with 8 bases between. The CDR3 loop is CASSYSRGNGYTF. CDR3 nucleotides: TGTGCCAGCAGTTACTCCCGGGGGAATGGCTACACCTTC.

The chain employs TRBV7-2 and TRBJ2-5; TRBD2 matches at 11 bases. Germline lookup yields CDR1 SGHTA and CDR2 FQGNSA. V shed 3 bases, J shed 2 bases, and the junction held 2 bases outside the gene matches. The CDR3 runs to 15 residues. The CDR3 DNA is TGTGCCAGCAGCTTGCTAGCGGGAGGACAAGAGACCCAGTACTTC. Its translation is CASSLLAGGQETQYF.

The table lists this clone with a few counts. DNA of the CDR3: TGTGCCAGCAGCGTAGGGACGGCGAACACCGGGGAGCTGTTTTTT. Its protein is CASSVGTANTGELFF. The rearrangement links TRBV9 to TRBJ2-2; D unresolved. V was cut by 0 bases and J by 0 bases, with 6 bases left in between. Germline V gives CDR1 SGDLS, CDR2 YYNGEE. The CDR3 extends over 15 amino acids. The full variable domain, with the rest looked up from reference TRBV9 and TRBJ2-2, is DSGVTQTPKHLITATGQRVTLRCSPRSGDLSVYWYQQSLDQGLQFLIQYYNGEERAKGNILERFSAQQFPDLHSELNLSSLELGDSALYFCASSVGTANTGELFFGEGSRLTVL.

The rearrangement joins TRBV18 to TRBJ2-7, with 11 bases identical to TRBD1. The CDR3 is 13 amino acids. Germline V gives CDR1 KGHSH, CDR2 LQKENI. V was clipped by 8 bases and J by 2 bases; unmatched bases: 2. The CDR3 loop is CASTGQGAYEQYF. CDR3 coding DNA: TGTGCCAGCACGGGACAGGGGGCCTACGAGCAGTACTTC.

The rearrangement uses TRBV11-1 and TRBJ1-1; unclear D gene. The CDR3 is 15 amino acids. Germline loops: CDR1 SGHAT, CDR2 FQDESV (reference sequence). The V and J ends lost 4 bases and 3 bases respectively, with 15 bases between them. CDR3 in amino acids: CASSSPAGGDTEAFF. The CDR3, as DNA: TGTGCCAGCAGCTCTCCGGCGGGCGGGGACACTGAAGCTTTCTTT. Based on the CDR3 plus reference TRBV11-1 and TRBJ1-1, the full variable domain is EAEVAQSPRYKITEKSQAVAFWCDPISGHATLYWYRQILGQGPELLVQFQDESVVDDSQLPKDRFSAERLKGVDSTLKIQPAELGDSAMYLCASSSPAGGDTEAFFGQGTRLTVV.

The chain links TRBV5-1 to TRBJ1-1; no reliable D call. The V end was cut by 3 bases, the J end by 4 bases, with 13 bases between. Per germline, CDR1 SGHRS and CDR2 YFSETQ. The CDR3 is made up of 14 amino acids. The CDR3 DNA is TGCGCCAGCAGCTCGACGGGTTTATCCACTGAAGCTTTCTTT. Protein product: CASSSTGLSTEAFF.